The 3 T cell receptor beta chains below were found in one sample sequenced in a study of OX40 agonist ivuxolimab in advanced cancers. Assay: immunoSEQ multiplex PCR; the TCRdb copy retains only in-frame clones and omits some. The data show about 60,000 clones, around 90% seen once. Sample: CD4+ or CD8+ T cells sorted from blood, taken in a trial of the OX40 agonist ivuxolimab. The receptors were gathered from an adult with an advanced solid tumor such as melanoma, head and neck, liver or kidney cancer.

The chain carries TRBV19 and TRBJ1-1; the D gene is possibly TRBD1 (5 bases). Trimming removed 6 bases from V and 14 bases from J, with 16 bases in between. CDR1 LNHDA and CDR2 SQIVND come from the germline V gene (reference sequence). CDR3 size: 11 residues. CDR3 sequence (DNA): TGTGCCAGTAGCTTCCGGACCAAGGGGTTCTTT. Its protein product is CASSFRTKGFF.

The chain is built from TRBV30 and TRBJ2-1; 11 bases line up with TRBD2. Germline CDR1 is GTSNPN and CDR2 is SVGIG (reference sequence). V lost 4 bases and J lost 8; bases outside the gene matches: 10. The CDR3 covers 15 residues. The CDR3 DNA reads TGTGCCTGGATGGTAGCGGGAGGGCCGGCTGATGAGCAGTTCTTC. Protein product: CAWMVAGGPADEQFF.

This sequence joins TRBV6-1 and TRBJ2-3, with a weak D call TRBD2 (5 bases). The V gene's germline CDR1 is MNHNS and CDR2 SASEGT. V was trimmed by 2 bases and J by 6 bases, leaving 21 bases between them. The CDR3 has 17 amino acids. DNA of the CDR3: TGTGCCAGCAGTGAAAACGTCGCGCTAGCAGTAAAGGATACGCAGTATTTT. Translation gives CASSENVALAVKDTQYF.